The 12 T cell receptor beta chains given below trace back to one sample, sequenced in a study of cytomegalovirus exposure and HLA in healthy donors. Primers included in the PCR were 60 Vbeta and 13 Jbeta primers. The method was immunoSEQ multiplex PCR; TCRdb's version includes in-frame clones alone and lacks a portion of them. The table has under 150,000 clones, 78% seen once. The sample comprised PBMCs. These receptor sequences come from a male donor in good health and CMV-seronegative.

This clone appeared once. The chain links TRBV10-1 to TRBJ2-7; 11 bases align to TRBD2. Germline V gives CDR1 WNHNN, CDR2 SYGVQD (reference sequence). Trimming at V came to 1 base and at J to 0 bases, leaving 5 bases not matched to a gene. The CDR3 has 17 amino acids. CDR3 residues: CASSEYTSGGPSYEQYF. In DNA, the CDR3 is TGCGCCAGCAGTGAGTATACTAGCGGGGGCCCCTCCTACGAGCAGTACTTC.

This clone was counted only a few times. The chain has TRBV25-1 and TRBJ2-7; D uncertain. CDR3 length: 11 amino acids. V was shortened by 11 bases and J by 1 base, with 9 bases between the two germline ends. Germline V gene lookup returns CDR1 MGHDK and CDR2 SYGVNS. The CDR3 protein is CAVAKSYEQYF. CDR3 nucleotides: TGTGCCGTGGCCAAATCCTACGAGCAGTACTTC.

The genes are TRBV10-3 and TRBJ2-1, with 9 nucleotides matching TRBD2. Germline values: CDR1 ENHRY, CDR2 SYGVKD. J was trimmed by 6 bases and V by 0 bases; bases with no gene match: 6. The CDR3 length is 16 residues. The CDR3 DNA reads TGTGCCATCAGTGAGTCAATGCGGGGGGGGACCAATGAGCAGTTCTTC. It encodes CAISESMRGGTNEQFF.

This clone came up a few times. The V call is TRBV5-4, the J call TRBJ2-5, with 14 positions matching TRBD2. The length of the CDR3 is 17 residues. CDR1 and CDR2 (germline): SGHNT, YYREEE (reference sequence). J gave up 5 bases and V 4 bases, and 10 bases lay outside the gene matches. The CDR3 region is CASSPGLAGGSVETQYF. CDR3 DNA: TGTGCCAGCAGCCCCGGACTAGCGGGAGGTAGTGTGGAGACCCAGTACTTC.

CDR3 DNA sequence: TGTGCCAGCAGCCAAGATCCCAAAAGCAATCAGCCCCAGCATTTT. It is translated as CASSQDPKSNQPQHF. This chain uses TRBV14 with TRBJ1-5, with D hard to call. Germline CDR1 SGHDN, CDR2 FVKESK. CDR3 length: 15 residues. V lost 0 bases and J lost 1, with 7 bases in between.

The chain links TRBV19 to TRBJ2-7; tentatively, D is TRBD2 (6 bases). The germline gives CDR1 LNHDA, CDR2 SQIVND (reference sequence). The CDR3 runs to 14 residues. Trimming left V 1 base short and J 6 bases short, with 13 bases between. The CDR3 DNA follows: TGTGCCAGTAGTATAGGCGGCGGGAACACCGAGCAGTACTTC. It is translated as CASSIGGGNTEQYF.

Points on this clone: One end of the junction fails to match germline, which may point to a read error. V is TRBV4-1 and J is TRBJ1-2, with TRBD1 identical over 8 bases. Per germline, CDR1 MGHRA and CDR2 YSYEKL. The CDR3 totals 14 residues. CDR3 nucleotide sequence: TGCGCCAGCAGCGCCCCGGGACAGGAAAATGGCTACCCCTTC. The encoded protein is CASSAPGQENGYPF.

Details on this clone: The sample holds other DNA sequences that translate to the same CDR3. The chain links TRBV6-5 to TRBJ1-4, with D unclear. V was trimmed by 6 bases and J by 7 bases, leaving 6 bases between them. This CDR3 has 11 amino acids. CDR1 MNHEY and CDR2 SVGAGI come from the germline V gene. The CDR3 sequence is CASSRGEKLFF. As DNA, the CDR3 is TGTGCCAGCAGCCGGGGTGAAAAACTGTTTTTT.

Comments on this clone: One end of the junction varies from germline; a read error may be responsible. The sample holds other DNA sequences that translate to the same CDR3. V gene TRBV10-3 combines with J gene TRBJ1-4; weak D call: TRBD1 (6 bases). The CDR3 consists of 16 residues. Germline CDR1 and CDR2: ENHRY and SYGVKD. The CDR3, as DNA: TGTGCCATCAGTGAGTCGAGGGGGTCCCCTAATGAAAAACTGTTTTTC. Its translation: CAISESRGSPNEKLFF.

V is TRBV6-5 and J is TRBJ1-5; TRBD1 matches 7 bases. This CDR3 contains 14 residues. Per the germline V gene, CDR1 is MNHEY and CDR2 is SVGAGI. Trimming took 6 bases from V and 2 from J; bases not matched to a gene: 4. The CDR3 DNA reads as TGTGCCAGCAGAACAGGGGTGGGCAATCAGCCCCAGCATTTT. As protein: CASRTGVGNQPQHF.

V gene TRBV27 combines with J gene TRBJ2-7, with TRBD1 identical over 8 bases. V dropped 4 bases and J dropped 5; count of bases not matched to a gene: 10. The germline V gene has CDR1 MNHEY and CDR2 SMNVEV (reference sequence). The CDR3 is 15 residues long. The CDR3 sequence: CASSSFGTGANEQYF. The CDR3 region has the DNA TGTGCCAGCAGTTCCTTCGGGACAGGAGCCAACGAGCAGTACTTC.

The chain recombines TRBV19 with TRBJ1-2; TRBD1 matches 8 bases. V was pared by 5 bases and J by 2 bases, with 7 bases of the junction left unmatched. The CDR3 has 15 amino acids. CDR1 LNHDA and CDR2 SQIVND come from the germline V gene (reference sequence). Here the CDR3 reads CASSSPGGGNYGYTF. The CDR3 DNA is TGTGCCAGTAGTTCTCCAGGGGGCGGGAACTATGGCTACACCTTC.